The following is a TCR beta chain sequence with its context. This clonotype occurred a few times. No cognate antigen has been identified for it. Base qualities were left out, and no much larger clone turns up one base away. This record belongs to a study of naive and memory T cell subsets (dated by TCRdb to about 2017). About the study as a whole: Sorted naive and memory T cell subsets from peripheral blood were analyzed in the study using a UMI-based, open-source pipeline for TCR alpha and beta sequencing. IgG serology results and the functional CMV T cell responses were in complete agreement. RNA was DNase-treated and reverse transcribed with TCR constant-region primers, mostly using SuperScript III.

Relative to germline, V is 5 bases shorter and J is 3 bases shorter, with 17 bases between their ends. Based on the germline V gene (reference sequence), the CDR1 and CDR2 sequences are SEHNR and FQNEAQ. From its cysteine to its phenylalanine, the CDR3 spans 16 amino acids. The retained sequence is limited to the CDR3, 48 bases, with the frame set at the first base. What the study reported, not specific to this receptor: RNA-based TCR counts may be affected by expression changes linked to T cell activation and differentiation. A few larger clonotypes were present in naive repertoires, especially CD8 naive repertoires, and these clonotypes were possibly memory cells re-expressing CD45RA. Following error correction, more than 85% of naive TCR sequences occurred only once, which made naive abundance distributions much steeper than those of memory subsets. TCR abundance followed a power law whose exponent differed between naive and memory subsets but was consistent across the three individuals. Gini index rose and Shannon and inverse Simpson diversity fell from naive through CM, EM and EMRA in both CD4 and CD8 cells. The repertoire findings for the naive and memory subsets could not be validated against a ground truth because none was available. A clonotype was defined as a single alpha or beta chain sequence rather than as a paired alpha/beta receptor.

Libraries were made using UMI-ligation and nested PCR. The beta constant-region primer was an equimolar mix of two oligonucleotides covering both TRBC1 and TRBC2. Four rounds of PCR were used to amplify ligated cDNA, with nested alpha and beta constant-region primers being used together with the SP2 primer. A single-stranded oligonucleotide containing the SP2 primer and a 12-nucleotide UMI was joined to the 3' end of the cDNA by T4 RNA ligase 1. The ligation reaction was kept at 16 degrees C for about 20-25 hours. PCR2 was typically performed as a SYBR Green qPCR and was stopped at a predetermined threshold so that over-amplification was prevented. Apart from the first purification, every purification step used Agencourt AMPure XP magnetic beads. Libraries were quantified by Qubit and checked on a TapeStation, where a main peak was expected near 650 bp. Pooled libraries were sequenced on an Illumina MiSeq using v2 2x251 paired-end kits, and typically about 0.95-2.1 million reads were obtained per sample. Each sample was pooled at 3.5 to 5 nM, and roughly 5-7% PhiX was included to help cluster recognition. The study's own analysis went as follows. Using tag matching that tolerated one base-pair mismatch, Decombinator assigned V and J genes to FASTQ reads that had been processed by Demultiplexor. By using UMIs, Collapsinator corrected both sequencing errors and the frequency errors caused by PCR heterogeneity. TCRs were translated and CDR3s were extracted from the conserved cysteine to the FGXG phenylalanine by CDR3Translator, with non-productive sequences being flagged. Repertoires were subsampled to equal numbers of UMI-defined TCRs before Gini, Shannon entropy and inverse Simpson indices were calculated. Within the linear range, a power law was fitted to clonotype abundance distributions using maximum likelihood. For one naive CD8 sample, the pipeline and MIGEC produced similar UMI counts, unique TCR numbers and clonal distributions. One analysis removed from the naive repertoire any naive TCRs that were also found in any memory subset from the same donor. A set of several thousand CMV-associated CDR3 sequences, compiled from VDJdb and a published dataset, was used to search the repertoires. The public reads were reprocessed in TCRdb via fastp at Q25 and MiXCR, keeping in-frame beta chains. Every entry covers one CDR3 protein and lists the most common genes and DNA from its rows. TCRdb, not the original authors, processed these V and J calls. The sample has approximately 140,000 distinct CDR3 sequences on record, over 20% of them singletons. The ten largest account for approximately 0.1% of the sample.

From the second PCR step onward, the TCR alpha chain libraries and the TCR beta chain libraries were amplified separately. The CMV status of each donor was determined by measuring IFNgamma production from CD4+ T cells after fresh PBMCs had been stimulated overnight with CMV viral lysate. Using Miltenyi beads, CD4 T cells were first positively selected, and CD8 T cells were then positively selected from the CD4-negative fraction. Cells stained for CD3, CD4, CD8, CD45RA, CD27 and a live/dead dye were sorted on a BD Aria II into four subsets by CD45RA and CD27. Blood came from three healthy volunteers, each fractionated into CD4 and CD8 T cells and then into four differentiation subsets. Approximately 0.13 L of peripheral blood was drawn per donor, and PBMC were isolated by Ficoll-Paque PLUS density-gradient centrifugation. After sorting, cells were lysed in RLT buffer, RNA was extracted using a Qiagen RNeasy kit, and the extracted RNA was stored at -80 degrees C.

Sequenced: naive CD4+ T cells from blood. This specimen's cell subset or site label, per the study, means: naive T cells, CD45RA high CD27+. The origin of this receptor is a human donor in good health. Recombination linked TRBV7-9 to TRBJ2-1; TRBD2 is a possible D gene, resting on 7 matching bases. The DNA sequence is given as TGTGCCAGCAGCCCCGCCAACGGGGGGCTCTACAATGAGCAGTTCTTC. The translation is CASSPANGGLYNEQFF.